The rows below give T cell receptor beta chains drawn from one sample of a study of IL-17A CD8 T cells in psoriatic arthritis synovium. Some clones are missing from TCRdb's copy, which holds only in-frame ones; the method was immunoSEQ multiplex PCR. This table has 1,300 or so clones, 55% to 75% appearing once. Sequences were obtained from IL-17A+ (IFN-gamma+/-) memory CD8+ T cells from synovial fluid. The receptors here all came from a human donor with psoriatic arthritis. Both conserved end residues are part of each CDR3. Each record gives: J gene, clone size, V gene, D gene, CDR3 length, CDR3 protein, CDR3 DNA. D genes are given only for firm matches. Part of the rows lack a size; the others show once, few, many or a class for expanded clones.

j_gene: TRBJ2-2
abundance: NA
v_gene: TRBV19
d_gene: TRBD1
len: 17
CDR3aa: CASSIGGRQGARGELFF
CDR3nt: TGTGCCAGTAGTATAGGAGGAAGGCAGGGGGCGCGTGGGGAGCTGTTTTTT

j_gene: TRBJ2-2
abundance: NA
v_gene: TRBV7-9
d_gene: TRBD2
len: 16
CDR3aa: CASRPWGGVGTGELFF
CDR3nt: TGTGCCAGCAGGCCCTGGGGGGGAGTAGGAACCGGGGAGCTGTTTTTT

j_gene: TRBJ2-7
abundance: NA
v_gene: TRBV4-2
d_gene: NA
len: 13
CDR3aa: CASSPRPSYEQYF
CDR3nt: TGTGCCAGCAGCCCCAGACCTTCCTACGAGCAGTACTTC

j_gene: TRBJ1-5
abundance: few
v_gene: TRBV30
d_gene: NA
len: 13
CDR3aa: CAWSVHGNQPQHF
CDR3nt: TGTGCCTGGAGTGTACATGGAAATCAGCCCCAGCATTTT

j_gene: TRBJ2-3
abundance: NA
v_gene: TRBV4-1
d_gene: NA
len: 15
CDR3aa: CASSVGFPSTDTQYF
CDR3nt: TGCGCCAGCAGCGTTGGGTTTCCTAGCACAGATACGCAGTATTTT

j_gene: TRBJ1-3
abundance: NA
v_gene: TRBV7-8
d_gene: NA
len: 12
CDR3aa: CASARSWDTIYF
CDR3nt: TGTGCCAGCGCCCGGTCGTGGGACACCATATATTTT

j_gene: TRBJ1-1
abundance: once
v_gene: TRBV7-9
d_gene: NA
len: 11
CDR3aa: CASSSGPEAFF
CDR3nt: TGTGCCAGCAGCTCAGGCCCTGAAGCTTTCTTT

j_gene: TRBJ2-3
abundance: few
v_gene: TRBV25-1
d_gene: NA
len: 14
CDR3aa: CASSESALTDTQYF
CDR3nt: TGTGCCAGCAGTGAATCGGCGTTAACAGATACGCAGTATTTT

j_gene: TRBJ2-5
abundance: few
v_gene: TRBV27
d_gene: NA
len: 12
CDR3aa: CASMGLQETQYF
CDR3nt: TGTGCCAGCATGGGCCTCCAAGAGACCCAGTACTTC

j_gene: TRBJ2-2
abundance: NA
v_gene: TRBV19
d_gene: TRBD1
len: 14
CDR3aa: CASSFPGGLRELFF
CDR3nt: TGTGCCAGTAGTTTCCCAGGGGGCCTCCGGGAGCTGTTTTTT

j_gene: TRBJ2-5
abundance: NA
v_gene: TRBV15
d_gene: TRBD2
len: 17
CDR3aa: CATSSGTSGGPWETQYF
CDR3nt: TGTGCCACCAGCAGTGGGACTAGCGGGGGACCATGGGAGACCCAGTACTTC

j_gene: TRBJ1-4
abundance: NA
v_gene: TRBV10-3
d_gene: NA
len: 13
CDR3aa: CAISGGGNEKLFF
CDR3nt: TGTGCCATCAGCGGGGGCGGGAATGAAAAACTGTTTTTT

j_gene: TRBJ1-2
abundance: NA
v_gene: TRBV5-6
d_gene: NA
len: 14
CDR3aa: CASSRDSNFYGYTF
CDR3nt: TGTGCCAGCAGCCGTGACAGCAATTTCTATGGCTACACCTTC

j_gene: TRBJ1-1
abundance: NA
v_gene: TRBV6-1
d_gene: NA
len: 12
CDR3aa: CASSQGNPEAFF
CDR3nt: TGTGCCAGCAGCCAGGGGAACCCTGAAGCTTTCTTT

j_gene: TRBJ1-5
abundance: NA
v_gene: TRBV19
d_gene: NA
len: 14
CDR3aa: CASSIVGSTQPQHF
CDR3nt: TGTGCCAGTAGTATAGTTGGCAGTACTCAGCCCCAGCATTTT

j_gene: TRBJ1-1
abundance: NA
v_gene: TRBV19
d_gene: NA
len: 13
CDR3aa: CASQTGMNTEAFF
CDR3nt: TGTGCCAGCCAGACAGGTATGAACACTGAAGCTTTCTTT

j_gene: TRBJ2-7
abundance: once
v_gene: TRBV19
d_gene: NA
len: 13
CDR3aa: CASSIQDSYEQYF
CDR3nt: TGTGCCAGTAGTATACAGGACAGTTACGAGCAGTACTTC

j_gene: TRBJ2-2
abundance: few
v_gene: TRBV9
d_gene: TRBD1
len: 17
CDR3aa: CASSVGDRGQGTGELFF
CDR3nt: TGTGCCAGCAGCGTAGGGGACAGGGGGCAAGGCACCGGGGAGCTGTTTTTT

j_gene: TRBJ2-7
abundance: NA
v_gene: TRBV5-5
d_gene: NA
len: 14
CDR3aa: CASSLETFSYEQYF
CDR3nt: TGTGCCAGCAGCTTGGAAACTTTCTCCTACGAGCAGTACTTC

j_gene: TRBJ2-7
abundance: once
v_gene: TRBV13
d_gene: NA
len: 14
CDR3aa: CASSPWGRVHEQYF
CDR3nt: TGTGCCAGCAGCCCCTGGGGGCGGGTCCACGAGCAGTACTTC

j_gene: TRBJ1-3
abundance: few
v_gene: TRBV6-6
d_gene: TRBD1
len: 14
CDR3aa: CASSRQGTGNTIYF
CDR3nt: TGTGCCAGCAGTCGACAGGGAACCGGAAACACCATATATTTT

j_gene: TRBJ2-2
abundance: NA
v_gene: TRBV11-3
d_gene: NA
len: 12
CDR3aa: CASSFGRGELFF
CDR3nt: TGTGCCAGCAGCTTTGGGCGTGGGGAGCTGTTTTTT

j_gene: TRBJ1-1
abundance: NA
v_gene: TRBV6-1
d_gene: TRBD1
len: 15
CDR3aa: CASSERGRGDRQAFF
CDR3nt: TGTGCCAGCAGTGAACGGGGACGGGGGGACAGACAAGCTTTCTTT

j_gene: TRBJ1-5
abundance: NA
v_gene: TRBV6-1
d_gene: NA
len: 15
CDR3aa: CASTDGLYSNQPQHF
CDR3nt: TGTGCCAGCACCGACGGCCTATATAGCAATCAGCCCCAGCATTTT

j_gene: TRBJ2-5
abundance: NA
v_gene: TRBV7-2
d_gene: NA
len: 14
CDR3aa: CASSLMPARETQYF
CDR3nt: TGTGCCAGCAGCTTAATGCCAGCCAGGGAGACCCAGTACTTC

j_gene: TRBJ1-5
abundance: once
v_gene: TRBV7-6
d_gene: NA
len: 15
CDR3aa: CASSLVLGTDQPQHF
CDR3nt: TGTGCCAGCAGCTTAGTACTGGGGACGGATCAGCCCCAGCATTTT

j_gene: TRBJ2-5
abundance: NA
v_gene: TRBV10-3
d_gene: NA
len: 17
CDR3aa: CAISERRWITVDETQYF
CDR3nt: TGTGCCATCAGTGAACGAAGATGGATCACCGTCGACGAGACCCAGTACTTC

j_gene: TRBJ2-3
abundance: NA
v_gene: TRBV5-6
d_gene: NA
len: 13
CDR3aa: CASSFGGWDTQYF
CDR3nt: TGTGCCAGCAGCTTCGGAGGGTGGGATACGCAGTATTTT

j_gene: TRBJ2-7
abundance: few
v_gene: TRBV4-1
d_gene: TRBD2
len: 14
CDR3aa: CASSQLAGAYEQYF
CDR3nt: TGCGCCAGCAGCCAACTAGCGGGGGCCTACGAGCAGTACTTC

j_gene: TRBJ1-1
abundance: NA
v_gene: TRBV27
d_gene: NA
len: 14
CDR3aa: CASSLTSSRTEAFF
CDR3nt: TGTGCCAGCAGTTTGACAAGCAGTCGTACTGAAGCTTTCTTT

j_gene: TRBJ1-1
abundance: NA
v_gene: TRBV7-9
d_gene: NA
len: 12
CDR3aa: CASSYTNTEAFF
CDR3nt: TGTGCCAGCAGCTACACGAACACTGAAGCTTTCTTT

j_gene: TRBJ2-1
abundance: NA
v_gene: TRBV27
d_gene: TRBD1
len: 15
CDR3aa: CASSLSRTGRNEQFF
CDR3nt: TGTGCCAGCAGTTTATCCCGGACAGGGCGAAATGAGCAGTTCTTC

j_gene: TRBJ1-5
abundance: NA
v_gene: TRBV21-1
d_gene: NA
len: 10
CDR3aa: CASPLQPQHF
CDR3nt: TGTGCCAGCCCACTTCAGCCCCAGCATTTT

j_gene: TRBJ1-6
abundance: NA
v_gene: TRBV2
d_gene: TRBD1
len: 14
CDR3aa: CASSERQGASPLHF
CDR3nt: TGTGCCAGCAGTGAAAGACAGGGGGCCTCACCCCTCCACTTT

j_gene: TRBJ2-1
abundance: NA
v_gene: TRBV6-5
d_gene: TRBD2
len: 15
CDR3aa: CASSYSARGGSEQFF
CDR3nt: TGTGCCAGCAGTTACTCGGCGCGGGGGGGCAGTGAGCAGTTCTTC